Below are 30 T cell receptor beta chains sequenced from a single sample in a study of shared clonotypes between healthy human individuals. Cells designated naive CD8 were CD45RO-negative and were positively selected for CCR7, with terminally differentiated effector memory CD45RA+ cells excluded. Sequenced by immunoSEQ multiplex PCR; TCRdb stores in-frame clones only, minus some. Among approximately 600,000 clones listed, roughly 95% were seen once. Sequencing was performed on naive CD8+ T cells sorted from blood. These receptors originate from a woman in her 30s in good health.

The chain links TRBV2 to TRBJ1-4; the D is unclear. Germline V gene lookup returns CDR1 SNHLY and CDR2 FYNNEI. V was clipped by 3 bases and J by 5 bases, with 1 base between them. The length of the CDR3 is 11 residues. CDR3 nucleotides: TGTGCCAGCAGTGACAATGAAAAACTGTTTTTT. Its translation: CASSDNEKLFF. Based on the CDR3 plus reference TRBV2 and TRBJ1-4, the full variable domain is EPEVTQTPSHQVTQMGQEVILRCVPISNHLYFYWYRQILGQKVEFLVSFYNNEISEKSEIFDDQFSVERPDGSNFTLKIRSTKLEDSAMYFCASSDNEKLFFGSGTQLSVL.

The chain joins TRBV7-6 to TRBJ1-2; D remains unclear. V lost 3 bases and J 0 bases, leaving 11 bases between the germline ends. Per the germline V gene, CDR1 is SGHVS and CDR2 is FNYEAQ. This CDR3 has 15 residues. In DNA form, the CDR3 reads TGTGCCAGCAGCTTCGGGCCCGATACTAACTATGGCTACACCTTC. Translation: CASSFGPDTNYGYTF.

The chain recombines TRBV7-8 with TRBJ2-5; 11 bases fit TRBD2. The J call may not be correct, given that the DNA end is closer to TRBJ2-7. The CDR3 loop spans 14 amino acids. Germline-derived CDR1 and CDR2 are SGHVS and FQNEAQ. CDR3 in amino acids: CASSFTSGSDEQYF. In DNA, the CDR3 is TGTGCCAGCAGCTTCACTAGCGGGAGCGACGAGCAGTACTTC.

CDR3 region: CASRMYSNQPQHF. CDR3 DNA sequence: TGTGCCAGCCGGATGTATAGCAATCAGCCCCAGCATTTT. The chain carries TRBV6-6 and TRBJ1-5, with unresolved D. The CDR3 has 13 residues. V lost 8 bases to trimming and J lost 0 bases, with 8 bases between them. CDR1 is MNHNY and CDR2 is SVGAGI in the germline V gene (reference sequence).

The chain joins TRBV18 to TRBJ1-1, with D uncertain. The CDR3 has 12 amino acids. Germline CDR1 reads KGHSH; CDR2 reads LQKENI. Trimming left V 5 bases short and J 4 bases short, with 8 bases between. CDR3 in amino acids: CASSLGSTEAFF. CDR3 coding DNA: TGTGCCAGCTCATTGGGGAGCACTGAAGCTTTCTTT. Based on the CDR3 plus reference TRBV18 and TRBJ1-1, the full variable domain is NAGVMQNPRHLVRRRGQEARLRCSPMKGHSHVYWYRQLPEEGLKFMVYLQKENIIDESGMPKERFSAEFPKEGPSILRIQQVVRGDSAAYFCASSLGSTEAFFGQGTRLTVV.

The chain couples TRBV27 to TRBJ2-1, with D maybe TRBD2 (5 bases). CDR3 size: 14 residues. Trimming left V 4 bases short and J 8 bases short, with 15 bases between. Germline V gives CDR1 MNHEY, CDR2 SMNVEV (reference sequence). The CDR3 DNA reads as TGTGCCAGCAGTTCCCGGGAAGTAACGGATGAGCAGTTCTTC. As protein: CASSSREVTDEQFF.

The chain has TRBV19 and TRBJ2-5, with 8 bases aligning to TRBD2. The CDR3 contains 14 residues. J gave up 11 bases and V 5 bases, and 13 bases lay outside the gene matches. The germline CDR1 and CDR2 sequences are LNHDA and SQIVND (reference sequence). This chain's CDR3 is CASSSSGGAMEQYF. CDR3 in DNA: TGTGCCAGTAGTTCCTCGGGAGGGGCCATGGAGCAGTACTTC.

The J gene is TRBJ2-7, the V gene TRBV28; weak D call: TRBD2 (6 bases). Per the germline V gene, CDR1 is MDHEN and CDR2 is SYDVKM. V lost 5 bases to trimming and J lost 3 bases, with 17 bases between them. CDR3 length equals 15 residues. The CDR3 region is CASSPPGRMYYEQYF. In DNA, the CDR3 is TGTGCCAGCAGTCCCCCGGGGAGGATGTACTACGAGCAGTACTTC.

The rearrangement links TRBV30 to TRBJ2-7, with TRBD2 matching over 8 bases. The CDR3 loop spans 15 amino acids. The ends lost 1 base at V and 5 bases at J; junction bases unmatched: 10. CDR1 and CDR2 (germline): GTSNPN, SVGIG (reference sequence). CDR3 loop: CAWSAASGGAHEQYF. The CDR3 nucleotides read TGTGCCTGGAGTGCAGCGAGCGGGGGAGCCCACGAGCAGTACTTC.

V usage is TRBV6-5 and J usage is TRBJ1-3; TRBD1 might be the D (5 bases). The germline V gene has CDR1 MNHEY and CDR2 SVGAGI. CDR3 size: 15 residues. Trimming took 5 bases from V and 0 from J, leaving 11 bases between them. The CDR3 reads CASSPGVSSGNTIYF. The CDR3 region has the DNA TGTGCCAGCAGTCCGGGGGTTAGCTCTGGAAACACCATATATTTT.

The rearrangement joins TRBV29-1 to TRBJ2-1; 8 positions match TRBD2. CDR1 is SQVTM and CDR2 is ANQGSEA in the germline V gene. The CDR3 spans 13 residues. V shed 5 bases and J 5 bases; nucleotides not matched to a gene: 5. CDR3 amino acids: CSVSSGPNNEQFF. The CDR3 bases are TGCAGCGTTTCTAGCGGGCCCAACAATGAGCAGTTCTTC.

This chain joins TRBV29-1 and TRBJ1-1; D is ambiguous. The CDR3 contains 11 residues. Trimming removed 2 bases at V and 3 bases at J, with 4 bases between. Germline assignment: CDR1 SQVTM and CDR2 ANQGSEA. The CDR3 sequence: CSVELYTEAFF. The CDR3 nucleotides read TGCAGCGTTGAATTATACACTGAAGCTTTCTTT.

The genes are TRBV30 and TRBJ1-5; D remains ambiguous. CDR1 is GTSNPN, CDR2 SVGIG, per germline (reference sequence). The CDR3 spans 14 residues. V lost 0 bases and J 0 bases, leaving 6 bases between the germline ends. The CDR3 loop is CAWSVELSNQPQHF. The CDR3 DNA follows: TGTGCCTGGAGTGTAGAGCTTAGCAATCAGCCCCAGCATTTT. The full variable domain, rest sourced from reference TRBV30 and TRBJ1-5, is SQTIHQWPATLVQPVGSPLSLECTVEGTSNPNLYWYRQAAGRGLQLLFYSVGIGQISSEVPQNLSASRPQDRQFILSSKKLLLSDSGFYLCAWSVELSNQPQHFGDGTRLSIL.

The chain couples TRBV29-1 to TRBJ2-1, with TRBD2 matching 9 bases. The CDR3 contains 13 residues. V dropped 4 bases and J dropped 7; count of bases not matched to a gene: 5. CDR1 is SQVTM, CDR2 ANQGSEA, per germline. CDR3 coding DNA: TGCAGCGTTGGGGCTAGCGGGATTAATGAGCAGTTCTTC. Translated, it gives CSVGASGINEQFF.

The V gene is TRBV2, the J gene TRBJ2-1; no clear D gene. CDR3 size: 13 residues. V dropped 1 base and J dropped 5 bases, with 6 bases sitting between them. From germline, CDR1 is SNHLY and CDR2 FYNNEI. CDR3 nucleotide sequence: TGTGCCAGCAGTGAAGACCCAGACAATGAGCAGTTCTTC. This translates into CASSEDPDNEQFF.

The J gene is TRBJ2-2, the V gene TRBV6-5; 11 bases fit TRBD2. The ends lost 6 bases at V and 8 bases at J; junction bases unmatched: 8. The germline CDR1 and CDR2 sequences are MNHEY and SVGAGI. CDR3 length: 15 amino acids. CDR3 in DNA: TGTGCCAGCAGCTCCGGGACTAGCGGACATGGGGAGCTGTTTTTT. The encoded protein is CASSSGTSGHGELFF.

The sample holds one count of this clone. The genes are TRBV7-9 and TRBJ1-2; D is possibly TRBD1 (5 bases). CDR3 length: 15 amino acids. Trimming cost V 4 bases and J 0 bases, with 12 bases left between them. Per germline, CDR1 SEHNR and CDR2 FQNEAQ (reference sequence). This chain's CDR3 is CASSSWDYANYGYTF. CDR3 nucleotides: TGTGCCAGCAGCTCGTGGGACTACGCTAACTATGGCTACACCTTC.

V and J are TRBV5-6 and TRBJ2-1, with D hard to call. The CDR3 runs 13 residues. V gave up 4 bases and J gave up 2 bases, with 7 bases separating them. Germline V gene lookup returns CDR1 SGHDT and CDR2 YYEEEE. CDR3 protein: CASSALTYNEQFF. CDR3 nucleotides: TGTGCCAGCAGCGCCTTAACCTACAATGAGCAGTTCTTC. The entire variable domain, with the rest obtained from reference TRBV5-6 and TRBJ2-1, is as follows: DAGVTQSPTHLIKTRGQQVTLRCSPKSGHDTVSWYQQALGQGPQFIFQYYEEEERQRGNFPDRFSGHQFPNYSSELNVNALLLGDSALYLCASSALTYNEQFFGPGTRLTVL.

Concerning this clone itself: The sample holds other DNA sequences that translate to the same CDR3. The CDR3 DNA is TGCAGCGTTGAGGTTCGGCTGAACACTGAAGCTTTCTTT. It translates to CSVEVRLNTEAFF. The gene calls are TRBV29-1 and TRBJ1-1; D not resolved. CDR1 and CDR2 from the germline V gene are SQVTM and ANQGSEA. The V end was cut by 3 bases, the J end by 0 bases, with 8 bases between. This CDR3 spans 13 amino acids.

This chain's CDR3 is CATGIQGDYEQYF. CDR3 DNA sequence: TGTGCCACTGGGATCCAGGGGGACTACGAGCAGTACTTC. The V call is TRBV15, the J call TRBJ2-7, with 7 nucleotides matching TRBD1. Per germline, CDR1 LNHNV and CDR2 YYDKDF (reference sequence). The trim removed 9 bases at V and 3 bases at J, leaving 8 bases unmatched. The CDR3 contains 13 residues.

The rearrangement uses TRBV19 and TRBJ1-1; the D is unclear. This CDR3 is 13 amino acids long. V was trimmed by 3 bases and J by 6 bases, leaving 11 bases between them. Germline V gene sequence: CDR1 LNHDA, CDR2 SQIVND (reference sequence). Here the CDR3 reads CASSIGGQSEAFF. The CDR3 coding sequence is TGTGCCAGTAGTATTGGAGGGCAGTCTGAAGCTTTCTTT.

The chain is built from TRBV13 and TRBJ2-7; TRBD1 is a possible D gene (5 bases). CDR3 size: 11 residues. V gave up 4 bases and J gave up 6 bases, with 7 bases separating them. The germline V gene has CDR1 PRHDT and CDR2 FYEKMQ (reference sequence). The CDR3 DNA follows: TGTGCCAGCAGCTCCCAGGGCGAGCAGTACTTC. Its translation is CASSSQGEQYF.

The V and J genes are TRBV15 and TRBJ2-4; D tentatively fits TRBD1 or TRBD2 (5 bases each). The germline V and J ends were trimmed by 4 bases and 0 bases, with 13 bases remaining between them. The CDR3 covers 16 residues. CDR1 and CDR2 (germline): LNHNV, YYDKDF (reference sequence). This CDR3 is CATSTGTELAKNIQYF. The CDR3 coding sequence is TGTGCCACCAGCACCGGGACCGAGCTAGCCAAAAACATTCAGTACTTC.

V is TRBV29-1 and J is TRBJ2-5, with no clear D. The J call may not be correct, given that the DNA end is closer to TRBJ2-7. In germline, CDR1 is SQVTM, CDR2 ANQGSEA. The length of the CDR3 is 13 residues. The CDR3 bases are TGCAGCGGGCTCGGGCGGAACTCCTACGAGCAGTACTTC. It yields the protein CSGLGRNSYEQYF.

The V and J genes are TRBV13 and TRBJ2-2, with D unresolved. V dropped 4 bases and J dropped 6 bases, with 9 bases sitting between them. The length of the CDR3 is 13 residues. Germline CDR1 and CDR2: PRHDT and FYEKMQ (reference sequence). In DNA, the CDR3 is TGTGCCAGCAGCTCTGACGGATCCGGGGAGCTGTTTTTT. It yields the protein CASSSDGSGELFF.

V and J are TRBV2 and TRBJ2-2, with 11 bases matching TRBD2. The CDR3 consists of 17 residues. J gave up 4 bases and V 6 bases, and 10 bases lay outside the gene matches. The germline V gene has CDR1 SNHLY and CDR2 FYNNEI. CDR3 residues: CASRGLAASTLTGELFF. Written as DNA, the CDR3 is TGTGCCAGCAGGGGACTAGCGGCTAGTACGCTCACCGGGGAGCTGTTTTTT.

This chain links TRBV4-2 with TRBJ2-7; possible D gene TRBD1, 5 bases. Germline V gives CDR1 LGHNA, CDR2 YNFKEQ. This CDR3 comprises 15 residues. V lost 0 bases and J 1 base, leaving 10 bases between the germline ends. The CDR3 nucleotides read TGTGCCAGCAGCCAAGACCGGGCAGGGTCCTACGAGCAGTACTTC. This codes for CASSQDRAGSYEQYF.

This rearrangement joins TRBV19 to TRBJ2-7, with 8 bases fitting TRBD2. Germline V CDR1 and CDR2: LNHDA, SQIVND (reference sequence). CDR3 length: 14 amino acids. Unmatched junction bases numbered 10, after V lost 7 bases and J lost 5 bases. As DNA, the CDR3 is TGTGCCAGTACCCAGTCGGGAGGGGACGACGAGCAGTACTTC. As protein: CASTQSGGDDEQYF. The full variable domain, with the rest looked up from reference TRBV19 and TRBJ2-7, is DGGITQSPKYLFRKEGQNVTLSCEQNLNHDAMYWYRQDPGQGLRLIYYSQIVNDFQKGDIAEGYSVSREKKESFPLTVTSAQKNPTAFYLCASTQSGGDDEQYFGPGTRLTVT.

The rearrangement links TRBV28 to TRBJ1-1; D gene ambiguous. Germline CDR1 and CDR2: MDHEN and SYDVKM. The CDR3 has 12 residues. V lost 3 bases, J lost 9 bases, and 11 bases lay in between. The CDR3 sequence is CASSLGLLKAFF. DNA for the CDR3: TGTGCCAGCAGTTTGGGTCTTTTAAAAGCTTTCTTT.

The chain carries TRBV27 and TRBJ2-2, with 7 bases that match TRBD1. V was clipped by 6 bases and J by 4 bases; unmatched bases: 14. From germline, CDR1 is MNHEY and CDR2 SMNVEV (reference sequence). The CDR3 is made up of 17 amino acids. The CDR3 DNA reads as TGTGCCAGCAGCCCCGACCCTGGACAGGAGAGCACCGGGGAGCTGTTTTTT. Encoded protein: CASSPDPGQESTGELFF.